The 15 T cell receptor beta chains in this list originate from one sample, sequenced in a study of T cell changes during pregnancy in multiple sclerosis. Sequenced by immunoSEQ multiplex PCR; TCRdb stores in-frame clones only, minus some. The repertoire holds tens of thousands of clones, with roughly 90% as singletons. The specimen was peripheral blood, collected in the first trimester of pregnancy. These receptors all come from a female donor in good health, enrolled as a control in a pregnancy study.

This chain uses TRBV19 with TRBJ2-3; D is unresolved. With 7 bases removed from V and 7 bases from J, the gap between germline ends came to 18 bases. Germline values: CDR1 LNHDA, CDR2 SQIVND (reference sequence). The CDR3 runs 14 residues. The CDR3 protein is CASNSPGRSNTQYF. DNA for the CDR3: TGTGCCAGTAATTCCCCAGGAAGAAGTAATACGCAGTATTTT.

This chain joins TRBV27 and TRBJ2-7, with 9 bases matching TRBD1. Looked up from germline, CDR1 is MNHEY and CDR2 is SMNVEV (reference sequence). The V segment lost 6 bases and the J segment 4 bases; nucleotides outside the gene matches: 4. CDR3 size: 13 residues. The CDR3 sequence is CASRTGGRYEQYF. The DNA for the CDR3 is TGTGCCAGCAGGACAGGGGGTAGGTACGAGCAGTACTTC.

The J gene is TRBJ1-1, the V gene TRBV4-2, with D possibly TRBD1 on 6 matching bases. V dropped 4 bases and J dropped 8 bases, with 20 bases sitting between them. The CDR3 has 15 residues. CDR1 is LGHNA and CDR2 is YNFKEQ in the germline V gene. CDR3 bases: TGTGCCAGCAGCCCAGGACAGCCTAAACCGTCGGAAGCTTTCTTT. This sequence encodes CASSPGQPKPSEAFF.

The chain carries TRBV15 and TRBJ2-7; D unclear. V was clipped by 0 bases and J by 6 bases, with 9 bases between them. Per germline, CDR1 LNHNV and CDR2 YYDKDF (reference sequence). There are 13 residues in the CDR3. CDR3 DNA: TGTGCCACCAGCAGAGATTCTCTAGGCGAGCAGTACTTC. This translates into CATSRDSLGEQYF.

The CDR3, as DNA: TGCGCCAGCAGCTTCCAGGGGACCGTCCAAGAGACCCAGTACTTC. As protein: CASSFQGTVQETQYF. V usage is TRBV5-1 and J usage is TRBJ2-5; the D gene is possibly TRBD1 (6 bases). Between the trimmed V and J ends, which lost 2 bases and 1 base, there was a span of 12 bases. CDR3 length equals 15 residues. In germline, CDR1 is SGHRS, CDR2 YFSETQ.

This chain uses TRBV5-4 with TRBJ1-2, with 12 bases that match TRBD1. The V and J ends lost 2 bases and 1 base, in that order; junction bases with no gene match: 12. CDR1 and CDR2 from the germline V gene are SGHNT and YYREEE (reference sequence). The CDR3 spans 19 residues. CDR3 protein: CASSFPPGTGGRSNYGYTF. DNA of the CDR3: TGTGCCAGCAGCTTCCCCCCCGGGACAGGGGGCAGGAGTAACTATGGCTACACCTTC.

This sequence joins TRBV18 and TRBJ1-3, with D unclear. Germline CDR1 is KGHSH and CDR2 is LQKENI. V lost 2 bases and J lost 0, with 11 bases in between. CDR3 length: 16 amino acids. CDR3 nucleotides: TGTGCCAGCTCACCATCGAGAGGCAGCTCTGGAAACACCATATATTTT. Translation: CASSPSRGSSGNTIYF.

This chain links TRBV6-5 with TRBJ1-2; D gene unclear. V lost 1 base to trimming and J lost 5 bases, with 11 bases between them. Germline CDR1 and CDR2: MNHEY and SVGAGI. The CDR3 has 14 residues. The CDR3: CASSYFAGLYGYTF. The DNA for the CDR3 is TGTGCCAGCAGTTACTTCGCCGGACTATATGGCTACACCTTC.

V is TRBV28 and J is TRBJ2-1; D is undetermined. The CDR3 sequence is 14 residues long. V was clipped by 0 bases and J by 3 bases, with 6 bases between them. The germline CDR1 and CDR2 sequences are MDHEN and SYDVKM. The CDR3 bases are TGTGCCAGCAGTTTATGGGCGGACTACAATGAGCAGTTCTTC. Protein: CASSLWADYNEQFF. Variable domain in full (rest from reference TRBV28 and TRBJ2-1): DVKVTQSSRYLVKRTGEKVFLECVQDMDHENMFWYRQDPGLGLRLIYFSYDVKMKEKGDIPEGYSVSREKKERFSLILESASTNQTSMYLCASSLWADYNEQFFGPGTRLTVL.

The chain couples TRBV4-2 to TRBJ1-5; D ambiguous. CDR3 size: 14 residues. CDR1 is LGHNA, CDR2 YNFKEQ, per germline. V was shortened by 0 bases and J by 7 bases, with 10 bases between the two germline ends. This CDR3 is CASSQDSGGQPQHF. CDR3 in DNA: TGTGCCAGCAGCCAAGATTCAGGTGGCCAGCCCCAGCATTTT.

The V call is TRBV5-1, the J call TRBJ1-1; D possibly corresponds to TRBD1 (6 bases). This CDR3 region has 14 residues. The V end lost 4 bases, the J end lost 1 base, and 11 bases lay between the germline ends. Germline CDR1 and CDR2: SGHRS and YFSETQ. Here the CDR3 DNA reads TGCGCCAGCAGCCACGGACAGACGAACACTGAAGCTTTCTTT. Its protein product is CASSHGQTNTEAFF.

The chain joins TRBV7-2 to TRBJ1-2; perhaps TRBD1 as D (6 bases). The germline V gene has CDR1 SGHTA and CDR2 FQGNSA. Trimming shortened V by 4 bases and J by 7 bases, and 13 bases separated the two germline ends. The CDR3 contains 13 residues. CDR3 coding DNA: TGTGCCAGCAGCTCTTTACAGGGCGGTGGCTACACCTTC. The encoded protein is CASSSLQGGGYTF.

V and J are TRBV28 and TRBJ2-7; the match to TRBD1 covers 7 bases. V was pared by 3 bases and J by 2 bases, with 4 bases of the junction left unmatched. Germline CDR1 is MDHEN and CDR2 is SYDVKM. This CDR3 contains 14 residues. The CDR3 protein is CASSFTRGTYEQYF. The CDR3 nucleotides are TGTGCCAGCAGTTTTACCAGGGGGACCTACGAGCAGTACTTC.

This clone was observed a few times. The rearrangement links TRBV27 to TRBJ1-5, with 11 bases matching TRBD1. The germline gives CDR1 MNHEY, CDR2 SMNVEV (reference sequence). J lost 7 bases, V lost 6 bases, and 8 bases had no gene match. CDR3 length equals 15 residues. DNA for the CDR3: TGTGCCAGCAGCCATGGGACAGGGGGAAAACAGCCCCAGCATTTT. Its translation is CASSHGTGGKQPQHF.

V and J are TRBV4-3 and TRBJ2-1; 8 positions agree with TRBD1. V dropped 0 bases and J dropped 4; count of bases not matched to a gene: 5. The germline CDR1 and CDR2 sequences are LGHNA and YSLEER. The CDR3 is 16 amino acids. Here the CDR3 reads CASSQDLYRGYNEQFF. The CDR3 DNA follows: TGCGCCAGCAGCCAAGATCTGTACAGGGGGTACAATGAGCAGTTCTTC.